A single sample is the source of the 16 T cell receptor beta chains below, sequenced in a study of T cells in Graves' hyperthyroidism and ophthalmopathy. RNA transcripts were the template for amplifying TCR beta CDR3 regions. The TCR CDR3 first-round RT-PCR relied on the HTBI primer set. TCRdb fed the multiplex PCR reads into MiXCR, producing one record per CDR3 protein. Of 500,000 to 550,000 distinct CDR3 sequences listed, just under 20% were seen once; the top ten hold about 50%. The sequencing input was blood. The receptors were sampled from a man aged 35 to 55 with Graves' ophthalmopathy.

This clonotype was recorded many times. This chain uses TRBV5-1 with TRBJ2-1; TRBD1 is a possible D gene (6 bases). The germline CDR1 and CDR2 sequences are SGHRS and YFSETQ. The CDR3 loop spans 17 amino acids. The V and J ends lost 0 bases and 6 bases respectively, with 19 bases between them. CDR3 in DNA: TGCGCCAGCAGCTTGGCCGGACAGTTGAGAAACTTCAATGAGCAGTTCTTC. Amino acids: CASSLAGQLRNFNEQFF.

The J gene is TRBJ1-1, the V gene TRBV30; D remains ambiguous. Germline V gene lookup returns CDR1 GTSNPN and CDR2 SVGIG (reference sequence). CDR3 length: 12 residues. V lost 0 bases and J lost 8, with 10 bases in between. The CDR3 here is CAWSVLQKEAFF. The CDR3 DNA reads as TGTGCCTGGAGTGTACTACAGAAAGAAGCTTTCTTT.

This chain connects TRBV10-3 to TRBJ1-2; 7 bases line up with TRBD1. Germline CDR1 ENHRY, CDR2 SYGVKD. Trimming removed 6 bases from V and 8 bases from J; junction bases left unmatched: 6. The CDR3 runs 12 residues. The CDR3 protein is CAISTGTAGYTF. CDR3 in DNA: TGTGCCATCAGCACCGGGACAGCGGGCTACACCTTC.

In the case of this clonotype: A much larger clone is a single base away; this may be a read error. The chain uses TRBV7-9 and TRBJ2-7, with TRBD2 matching over 7 bases. The CDR3 runs 14 residues. The V segment lost 2 bases and the J segment 7 bases; nucleotides outside the gene matches: 8. Germline values: CDR1 SEHNR, CDR2 FQNEAQ (reference sequence). In DNA form, the CDR3 reads TGTGCCAGCAGCTTAAGCGCGGGAGTAGGTGAGCAGTACTTC. Translating gives CASSLSAGVGEQYF.

This clonotype has at least ten counts. The chain combines TRBV6-1 with TRBJ1-2; TRBD1 matches 8 bases. Germline V gene data show CDR1 as MNHNS and CDR2 as SASEGT. The V segment lost 7 bases and the J segment 4 bases; nucleotides outside the gene matches: 11. CDR3 size: 15 residues. The CDR3 loop is CASTLGTGHSYGYTF. CDR3 nucleotides: TGTGCCAGCACCTTAGGGACAGGCCATTCCTATGGCTACACCTTC.

This clonotype has more than one count but fewer than ten. This chain joins TRBV3-2 and TRBJ2-7; the DNA was not used to check the table's D call, TRBD2. TRBV3-2 is flagged as a pseudogene. The CDR3 spans 17 residues. CDR3 DNA sequence: TGTGCCAGCAGCCAGAGGGGTCTCCGGGAGGCCTCCTACGAGCAGTACTTC. The encoded protein is CASSQRGLREASYEQYF.

This clonotype showed up many times. The chain links TRBV7-9 to TRBJ2-2, with 13 bases aligning to TRBD2. Germline assignment: CDR1 SEHNR and CDR2 FQNEAQ (reference sequence). The junction had 5 bases not matched to a gene; V was cut back by 5 bases and J by 2 bases. The CDR3 spans 17 residues. The CDR3 DNA reads TGTGCCAGCAGCGGCGGGACTAGCGGGAAAAACACCGGGGAGCTGTTTTTT. This codes for CASSGGTSGKNTGELFF.

This clonotype appeared a few times. The V call is TRBV7-8, the J call TRBJ2-5; TRBD2 agrees at 12 bases. This CDR3 has 19 residues. CDR1 SGHVS and CDR2 FQNEAQ come from the germline V gene. Trimming cost V 1 base and J 4 bases; bases outside gene matches: 13. CDR3 in amino acids: CASSLVSGLAGRRVETQYF. Here the CDR3 DNA reads TGTGCCAGCAGCTTAGTCTCGGGACTAGCGGGTCGCAGGGTAGAGACCCAGTACTTC.

This sequence joins TRBV7-9 and TRBJ2-2, with a possible D match to TRBD1 (6 bases). Germline V gene lookup returns CDR1 SEHNR and CDR2 FQNEAQ (reference sequence). Trimming pared 0 bases from V and 3 bases from J, leaving 11 bases between. The CDR3 has 16 amino acids. The CDR3 protein is CASSLAMGADTGELFF. CDR3 in DNA: TGTGCCAGCAGCTTAGCGATGGGGGCGGACACCGGGGAGCTGTTTTTT.

In its sample, this clonotype was seen a few times. The J gene is TRBJ1-1, the V gene TRBV19; 7 positions agree with TRBD1. This CDR3 is built from 13 residues. After removal of 5 bases from V and 8 bases from J, the junction contained 8 bases not matched to a gene. The germline gives CDR1 LNHDA, CDR2 SQIVND (reference sequence). DNA of the CDR3: TGTGCCAGTAGTGTCCTCAGGGGGGAAGAAGCTTTCTTT. Protein sequence: CASSVLRGEEAFF.

The chain couples TRBV19 to TRBJ1-2, with 9 bases lining up with TRBD1. V was clipped by 11 bases and J by 5 bases; unmatched bases: 9. Germline V gene lookup returns CDR1 LNHDA and CDR2 SQIVND (reference sequence). This CDR3 region has 13 residues. The CDR3 here is CACQDRGFYGYTF. The CDR3 bases are TGTGCCTGCCAGGACAGGGGCTTTTATGGCTACACCTTC.

The genes are TRBV20-1 and TRBJ1-3; D possibly corresponds to TRBD1 (5 bases). The CDR3 totals 13 residues. The V end was cut by 3 bases, the J end by 7 bases, with 13 bases between. Germline-derived CDR1 and CDR2 are DFQATT and SNEGSKA (reference sequence). The chain's CDR3 is CSARSSGTNTIYF. For the CDR3, the DNA is TGCAGTGCTAGGTCATCGGGGACTAACACCATATATTTT.

The rearrangement links TRBV30 to TRBJ1-2; TRBD1 matches 8 bases. The CDR3 length is 12 residues. V gave up 4 bases and J gave up 3 bases; unmatched junction bases: 1. Germline loops: CDR1 GTSNPN, CDR2 SVGIG (reference sequence). This CDR3 reads CAWTGGDYGYTF. The CDR3 bases are TGTGCCTGGACAGGGGGCGACTATGGCTACACCTTC.

This clonotype occurred many times. This CDR3 is CASSDMSGDFGGYTF. The CDR3 DNA sequence: TGTGCCAGCAGTGACATGAGCGGGGATTTTGGTGGCTACACCTTC. This chain connects TRBV6-1 to TRBJ1-2, with D uncertain. Trimming removed 3 bases from V and 7 bases from J, with 18 bases in between. The length of the CDR3 is 15 residues. Germline CDR1 reads MNHNS; CDR2 reads SASEGT.

The chain recombines TRBV28 with TRBJ1-5; 8 bases are shared with TRBD1. CDR1 and CDR2 (germline): MDHEN, SYDVKM. This CDR3 is built from 16 residues. The J segment lost 6 bases and the V segment lost 6 bases, leaving 13 bases of the junction unmatched. The CDR3 here is CASSPYVPGGGQPQHF. CDR3 DNA sequence: TGTGCCAGCAGCCCCTACGTCCCAGGGGGCGGTCAGCCCCAGCATTTT.

The table lists this clonotype with a few counts. The V and J genes are TRBV7-8 and TRBJ2-7, with 7 positions matching TRBD1. V was pared by 2 bases and J by 3 bases, with 4 bases of the junction left unmatched. CDR1 and CDR2 (germline): SGHVS, FQNEAQ. The CDR3 covers 14 residues. The CDR3 sequence: CASSLRDRHYEQYF. The CDR3, as DNA: TGTGCCAGCAGCTTACGGGACAGACACTACGAGCAGTACTTC.